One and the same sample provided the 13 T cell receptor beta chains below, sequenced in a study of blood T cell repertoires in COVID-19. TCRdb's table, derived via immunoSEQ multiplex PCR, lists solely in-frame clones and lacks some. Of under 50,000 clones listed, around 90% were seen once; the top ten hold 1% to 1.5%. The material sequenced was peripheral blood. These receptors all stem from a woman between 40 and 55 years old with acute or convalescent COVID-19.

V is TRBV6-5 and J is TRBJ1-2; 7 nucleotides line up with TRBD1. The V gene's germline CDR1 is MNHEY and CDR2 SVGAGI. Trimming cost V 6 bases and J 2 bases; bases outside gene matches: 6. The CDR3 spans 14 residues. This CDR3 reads CASSMGQLNYGYTF. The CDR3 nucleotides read TGTGCCAGCAGCATGGGACAGCTGAACTATGGCTACACCTTC.

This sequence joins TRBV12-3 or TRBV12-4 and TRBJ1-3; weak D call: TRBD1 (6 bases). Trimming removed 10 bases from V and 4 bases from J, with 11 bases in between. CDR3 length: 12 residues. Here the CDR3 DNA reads TGTGCCACCGACAGGAACGGAAACACCATATATTTT. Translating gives CATDRNGNTIYF.

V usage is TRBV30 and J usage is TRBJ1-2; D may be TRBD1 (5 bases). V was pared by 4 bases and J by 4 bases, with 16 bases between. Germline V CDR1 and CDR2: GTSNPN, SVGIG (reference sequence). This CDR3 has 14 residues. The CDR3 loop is CAWILGGTSYGYTF. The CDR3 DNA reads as TGTGCCTGGATTCTGGGAGGGACGTCCTATGGCTACACCTTC.

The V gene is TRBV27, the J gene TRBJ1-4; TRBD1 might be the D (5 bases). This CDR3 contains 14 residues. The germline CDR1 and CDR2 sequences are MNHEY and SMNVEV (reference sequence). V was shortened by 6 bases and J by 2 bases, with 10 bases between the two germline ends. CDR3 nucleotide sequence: TGTGCCAGCAGGGGGCGGTTGACTAATGAAAAACTGTTTTTT. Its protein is CASRGRLTNEKLFF.

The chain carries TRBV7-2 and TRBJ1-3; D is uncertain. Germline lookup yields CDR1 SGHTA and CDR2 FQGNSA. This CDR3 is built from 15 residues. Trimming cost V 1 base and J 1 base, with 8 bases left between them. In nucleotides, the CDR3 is TGTGCCAGCAGCTTAGTGAGGGCGTCTGGAAACACCATATATTTT. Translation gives CASSLVRASGNTIYF.

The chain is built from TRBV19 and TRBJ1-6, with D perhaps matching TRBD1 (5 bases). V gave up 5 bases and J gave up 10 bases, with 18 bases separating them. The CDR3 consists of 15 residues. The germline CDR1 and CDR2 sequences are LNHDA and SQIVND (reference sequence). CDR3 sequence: CASSQQGLRDSPLHF. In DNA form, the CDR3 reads TGTGCCAGTAGTCAGCAGGGATTAAGAGACTCACCCCTCCACTTT.

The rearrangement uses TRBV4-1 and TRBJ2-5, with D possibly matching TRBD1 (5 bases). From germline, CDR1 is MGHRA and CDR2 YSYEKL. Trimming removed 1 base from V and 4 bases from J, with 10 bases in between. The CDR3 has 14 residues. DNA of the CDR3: TGCGCCAGCAGCCAAGGTCCAGGGTCAGAGACCCAGTACTTC. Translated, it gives CASSQGPGSETQYF.

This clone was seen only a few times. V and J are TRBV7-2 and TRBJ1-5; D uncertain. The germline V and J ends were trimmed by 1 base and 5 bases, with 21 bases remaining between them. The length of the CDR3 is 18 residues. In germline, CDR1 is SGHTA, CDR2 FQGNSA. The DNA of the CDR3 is TGTGCCAGCAGCTTAGATGGGAGCAGCGGAATGCCTGATCAGCCCCAGCATTTT. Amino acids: CASSLDGSSGMPDQPQHF.

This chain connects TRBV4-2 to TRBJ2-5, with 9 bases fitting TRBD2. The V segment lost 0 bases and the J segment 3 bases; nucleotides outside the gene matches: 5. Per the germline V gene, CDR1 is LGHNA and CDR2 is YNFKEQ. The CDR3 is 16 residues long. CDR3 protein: CASSQDLAGGEETQYF. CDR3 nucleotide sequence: TGTGCCAGCAGCCAAGATCTGGCGGGAGGGGAAGAGACCCAGTACTTC.

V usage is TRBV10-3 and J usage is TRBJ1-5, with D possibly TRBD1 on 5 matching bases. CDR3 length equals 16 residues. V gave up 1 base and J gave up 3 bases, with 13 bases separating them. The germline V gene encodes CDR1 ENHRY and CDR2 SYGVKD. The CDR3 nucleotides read TGTGCCATCAGTGAGTTCCCGGGGGTTATCAATCAGCCCCAGCATTTT. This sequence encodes CAISEFPGVINQPQHF.

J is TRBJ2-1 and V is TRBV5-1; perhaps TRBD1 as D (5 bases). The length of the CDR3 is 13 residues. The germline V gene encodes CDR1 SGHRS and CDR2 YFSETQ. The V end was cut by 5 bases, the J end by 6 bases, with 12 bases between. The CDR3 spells CASSFDSTNEQFF. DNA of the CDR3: TGCGCCAGCAGTTTCGACAGTACCAATGAGCAGTTCTTC.

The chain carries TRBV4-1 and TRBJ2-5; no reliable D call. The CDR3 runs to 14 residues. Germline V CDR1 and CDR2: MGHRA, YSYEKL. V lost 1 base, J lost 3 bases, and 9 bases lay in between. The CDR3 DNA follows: TGCGCCAGCAGCCAAGCAGTCTTGAAAGAGACCCAGTACTTC. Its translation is CASSQAVLKETQYF.

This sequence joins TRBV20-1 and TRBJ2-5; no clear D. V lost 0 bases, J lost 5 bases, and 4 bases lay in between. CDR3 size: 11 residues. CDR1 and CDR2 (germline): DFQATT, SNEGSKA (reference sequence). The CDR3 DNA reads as TGCAGTGCTAGAGACGTTGAGACCCAGTACTTC. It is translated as CSARDVETQYF.